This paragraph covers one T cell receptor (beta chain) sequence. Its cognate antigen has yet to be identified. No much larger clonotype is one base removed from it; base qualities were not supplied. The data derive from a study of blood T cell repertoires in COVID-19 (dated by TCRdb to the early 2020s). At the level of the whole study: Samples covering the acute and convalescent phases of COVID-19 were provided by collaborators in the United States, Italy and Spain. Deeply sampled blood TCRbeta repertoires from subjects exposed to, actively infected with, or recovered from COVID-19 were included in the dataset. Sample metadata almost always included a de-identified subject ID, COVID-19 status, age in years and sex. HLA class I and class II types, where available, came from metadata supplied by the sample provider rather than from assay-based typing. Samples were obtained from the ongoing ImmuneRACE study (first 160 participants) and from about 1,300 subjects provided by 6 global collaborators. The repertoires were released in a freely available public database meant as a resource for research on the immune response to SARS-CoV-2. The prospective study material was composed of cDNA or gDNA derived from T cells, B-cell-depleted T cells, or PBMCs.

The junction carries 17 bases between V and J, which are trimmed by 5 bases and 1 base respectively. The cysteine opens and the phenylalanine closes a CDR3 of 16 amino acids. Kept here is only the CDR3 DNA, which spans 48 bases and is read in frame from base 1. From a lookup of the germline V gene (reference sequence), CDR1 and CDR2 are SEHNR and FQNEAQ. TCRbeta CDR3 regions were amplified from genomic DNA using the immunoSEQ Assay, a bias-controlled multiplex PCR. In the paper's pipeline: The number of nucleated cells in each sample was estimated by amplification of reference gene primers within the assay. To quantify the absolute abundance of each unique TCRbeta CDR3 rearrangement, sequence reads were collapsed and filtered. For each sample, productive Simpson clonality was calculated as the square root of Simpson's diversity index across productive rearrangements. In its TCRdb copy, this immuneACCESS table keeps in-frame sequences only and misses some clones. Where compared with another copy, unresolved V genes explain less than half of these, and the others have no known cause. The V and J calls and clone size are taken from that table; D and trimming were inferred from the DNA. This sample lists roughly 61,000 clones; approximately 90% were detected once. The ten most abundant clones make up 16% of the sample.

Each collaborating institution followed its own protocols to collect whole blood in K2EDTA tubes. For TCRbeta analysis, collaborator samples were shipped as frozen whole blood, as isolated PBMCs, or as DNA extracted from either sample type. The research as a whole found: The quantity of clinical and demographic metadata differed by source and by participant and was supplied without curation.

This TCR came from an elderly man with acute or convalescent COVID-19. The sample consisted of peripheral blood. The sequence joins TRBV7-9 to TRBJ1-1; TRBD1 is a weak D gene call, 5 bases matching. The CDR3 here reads CASSPYRQGGNTEAFF. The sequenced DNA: TGTGCCAGCAGCCCCTACCGGCAGGGAGGGAACACTGAAGCTTTCTTT.